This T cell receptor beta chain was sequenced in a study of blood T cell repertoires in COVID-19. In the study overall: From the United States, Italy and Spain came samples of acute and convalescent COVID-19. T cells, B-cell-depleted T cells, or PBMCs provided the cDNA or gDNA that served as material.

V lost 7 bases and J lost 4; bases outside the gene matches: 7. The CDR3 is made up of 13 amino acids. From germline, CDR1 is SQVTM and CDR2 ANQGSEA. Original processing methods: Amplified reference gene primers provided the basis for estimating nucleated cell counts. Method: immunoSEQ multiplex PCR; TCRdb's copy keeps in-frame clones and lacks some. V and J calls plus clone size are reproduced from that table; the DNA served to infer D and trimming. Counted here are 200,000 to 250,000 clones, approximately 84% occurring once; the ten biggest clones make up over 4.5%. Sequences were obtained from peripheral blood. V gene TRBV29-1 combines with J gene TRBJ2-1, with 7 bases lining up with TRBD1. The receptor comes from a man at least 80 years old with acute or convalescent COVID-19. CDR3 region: CSAQPTGYNEQFF. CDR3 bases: TGCAGCGCACAACCGACAGGGTACAATGAGCAGTTCTTC.